Following are 16 T cell receptor beta chains from one sample sequenced in a study of blood T cell repertoires in COVID-19. Measured with immunoSEQ multiplex PCR; TCRdb has only the in-frame clones, and not every one. The profile shows approximately 50,000 clones, 81% of them singletons. The material sequenced was peripheral blood. Receptors originate from an elderly woman with COVID-19, enrolled during active disease.

The V and J genes are TRBV6-5 and TRBJ2-7, with a possible D match to TRBD2 (6 bases). V gave up 0 bases and J gave up 6 bases, with 12 bases separating them. CDR1 and CDR2 from the germline V gene are MNHEY and SVGAGI. CDR3 size: 14 residues. The DNA of the CDR3 is TGTGCCAGCAGTTACTCTATAATTAGCGGCGAGCAGTACTTC. The encoded protein is CASSYSIISGEQYF.

This clone was seen once. The chain couples TRBV5-1 to TRBJ2-3, with TRBD2 matching 9 bases. Germline lookup yields CDR1 SGHRS and CDR2 YFSETQ. The CDR3 runs 17 residues. V lost 4 bases, J lost 4 bases, and 13 bases stayed unmatched. For the CDR3, the DNA is TGCGCCAGCAGCCTTCCTAATGGCGGGAGGGCCCCAGATACGCAGTATTTT. It codes for CASSLPNGGRAPDTQYF. Based on the CDR3 plus reference TRBV5-1 and TRBJ2-3, the full variable domain is KAGVTQTPRYLIKTRGQQVTLSCSPISGHRSVSWYQQTPGQGLQFLFEYFSETQRNKGNFPGRFSGRQFSNSRSEMNVSTLELGDSALYLCASSLPNGGRAPDTQYFGPGTRLTVL.

This chain joins TRBV19 and TRBJ1-1, with D unresolved. CDR1 LNHDA and CDR2 SQIVND come from the germline V gene (reference sequence). There are 13 residues in the CDR3. V lost 1 base, J lost 1 base, and 4 bases lay in between. CDR3 DNA: TGTGCCAGTAGTATAGGCAGGAACACTGAAGCTTTCTTT. The encoded protein is CASSIGRNTEAFF.

The rearrangement joins TRBV3-1 (or the pseudogene TRBV3-2) to TRBJ2-2; weak D call: TRBD1 (6 bases). Germline V gives CDR1 LGHDT, CDR2 YNNKEL (reference sequence). V lost 0 bases and J lost 5, with 16 bases in between. The CDR3 runs to 17 residues. The CDR3 DNA reads as TGTGCCAGCAGCCAAGAGGAAACGGACAGTCTGACCGGGGAGCTGTTTTTT. Translated: CASSQEETDSLTGELFF.

This chain connects TRBV29-1 to TRBJ2-1; 7 positions match TRBD2. Germline values: CDR1 SQVTM, CDR2 ANQGSEA. Germline trimming cut 1 base from V and 0 bases from J; bases unmatched to any gene: 3. The CDR3 length is 15 residues. CDR3 protein: CSVEGGGNSYNEQFF. CDR3 DNA sequence: TGCAGCGTTGAAGGGGGGGGAAACTCCTACAATGAGCAGTTCTTC.

The V and J genes are TRBV2 and TRBJ2-7; TRBD2 aligns across 7 bases. The CDR3 totals 14 residues. The V gene end was trimmed by 5 bases and the J gene end by 3 bases; junction bases not matched to a gene: 7. Germline values: CDR1 SNHLY, CDR2 FYNNEI. The CDR3 DNA sequence: TGTGCCAGCAGTTTGGCTAGCGGCAACTACGAGCAGTACTTC. It is translated as CASSLASGNYEQYF. The full variable domain, its missing parts supplied by reference TRBV2 and TRBJ2-7, is EPEVTQTPSHQVTQMGQEVILRCVPISNHLYFYWYRQILGQKVEFLVSFYNNEISEKSEIFDDQFSVERPDGSNFTLKIRSTKLEDSAMYFCASSLASGNYEQYFGPGTRLTVT.

This clone has more than one count but fewer than ten. V usage is TRBV19 and J usage is TRBJ1-3, with D hard to call. The V gene lost 3 bases and the J gene lost 0 bases, with 15 bases spanning the gap. CDR1 and CDR2 from the germline V gene are LNHDA and SQIVND (reference sequence). The CDR3 is made up of 17 amino acids. The CDR3 spells CASSMGAGGPSGNTIYF. As DNA, the CDR3 is TGTGCCAGTAGTATGGGAGCAGGCGGTCCCTCTGGAAACACCATATATTTT.

This chain connects TRBV19 to TRBJ2-1; 8 positions agree with TRBD1. The germline V gene encodes CDR1 LNHDA and CDR2 SQIVND (reference sequence). The CDR3 is 15 amino acids. Trimming removed 4 bases from V and 6 bases from J; junction bases left unmatched: 8. The CDR3 sequence: CASSSFQGARNEQFF. For the CDR3, the DNA is TGTGCCAGTAGTAGTTTCCAGGGGGCACGCAATGAGCAGTTCTTC. Looking up the rest from reference TRBV19 and TRBJ2-1 gives the full variable domain: DGGITQSPKYLFRKEGQNVTLSCEQNLNHDAMYWYRQDPGQGLRLIYYSQIVNDFQKGDIAEGYSVSREKKESFPLTVTSAQKNPTAFYLCASSSFQGARNEQFFGPGTRLTVL.

The chain uses TRBV9 and TRBJ2-7, with 14 bases identical to TRBD2. Germline assignment: CDR1 SGDLS and CDR2 YYNGEE. This CDR3 region has 16 residues. Trimming took 7 bases from V and 2 from J; bases not matched to a gene: 8. DNA of the CDR3: TGTGCCAGCTCCCAGGGACTAGCGGGAGTCCCCTACGAGCAGTACTTC. It specifies CASSQGLAGVPYEQYF.

The gene calls are TRBV10-1 and TRBJ2-3; D remains ambiguous. Germline lookup yields CDR1 WNHNN and CDR2 SYGVQD (reference sequence). There are 12 residues in the CDR3. V was trimmed by 3 bases and J by 3 bases, leaving 4 bases between them. CDR3 bases: TGCGCCAGCAGTGACAGTACAGATACGCAGTATTTT. It translates to CASSDSTDTQYF.

The V and J genes are TRBV28 and TRBJ2-7, with D perhaps matching TRBD1 (6 bases). Trimming stripped 8 bases from V and 0 bases from J, with 17 bases between. The CDR3 runs 15 residues. Germline V lookup: CDR1 MDHEN, CDR2 SYDVKM. The CDR3 reads CASYSSGRGSYEQYF. As DNA, the CDR3 is TGTGCCAGCTATTCTAGTGGCAGGGGCTCCTACGAGCAGTACTTC.

The V gene is TRBV7-3, the J gene TRBJ2-1; tentatively, D is TRBD1 (7 bases). The V gene lost 5 bases and the J gene lost 7 bases, with 24 bases spanning the gap. This CDR3 is built from 17 residues. CDR1 and CDR2 (germline): SGHTA, FQGTGA. CDR3 coding DNA: TGTGCCAGCAGCCCCCGCGGGGTAGGGGGCAAGTATAATGAGCAGTTCTTC. Its translation is CASSPRGVGGKYNEQFF.

This clone was picked up one time. The CDR3 nucleotides read TGTGCCAGCTCACCACGAGGGCAGAACACTGAAGCTTTCTTT. Translated: CASSPRGQNTEAFF. The chain joins TRBV18 to TRBJ1-1; D is uncertain. Germline V lookup: CDR1 KGHSH, CDR2 LQKENI. V gave up 1 base and J gave up 1 base, with 7 bases separating them. CDR3 size: 14 residues.

This clone was recorded only once. The chain joins TRBV21-1 to TRBJ2-7; TRBD1 is taken as the D call from the table, unchecked against the DNA. TRBV21-1 is recorded as a pseudogene. The CDR3 runs to 15 residues. The CDR3 loop reads CASSTGDSKTYEQYF. CDR3 bases: TGTGCCAGCAGCACCGGGGACAGTAAAACCTACGAGCAGTACTTC.

This clone was observed a handful of times. The chain links TRBV30 to TRBJ2-1, with D maybe TRBD2 (6 bases). The length of the CDR3 is 13 residues. Germline CDR1 is GTSNPN and CDR2 is SVGIG (reference sequence). Trimming left V 2 bases short and J 7 bases short, with 12 bases between. CDR3 DNA sequence: TGTGCCTGGAGTTCCGGGAGAAAGAATGAGCAGTTCTTC. Its protein product is CAWSSGRKNEQFF.

This clone was observed once. The chain employs TRBV24-1 and TRBJ2-1; 7 bases are shared with TRBD2. CDR3 length: 18 residues. Per the germline V gene, CDR1 is KGHDR and CDR2 is SFDVKD. J was trimmed by 0 bases and V by 2 bases; bases with no gene match: 9. CDR3: CATSDSAAGGSSYNEQFF. The CDR3 DNA reads TGTGCCACCAGTGATTCGGCCGCGGGCGGGAGCTCCTACAATGAGCAGTTCTTC.